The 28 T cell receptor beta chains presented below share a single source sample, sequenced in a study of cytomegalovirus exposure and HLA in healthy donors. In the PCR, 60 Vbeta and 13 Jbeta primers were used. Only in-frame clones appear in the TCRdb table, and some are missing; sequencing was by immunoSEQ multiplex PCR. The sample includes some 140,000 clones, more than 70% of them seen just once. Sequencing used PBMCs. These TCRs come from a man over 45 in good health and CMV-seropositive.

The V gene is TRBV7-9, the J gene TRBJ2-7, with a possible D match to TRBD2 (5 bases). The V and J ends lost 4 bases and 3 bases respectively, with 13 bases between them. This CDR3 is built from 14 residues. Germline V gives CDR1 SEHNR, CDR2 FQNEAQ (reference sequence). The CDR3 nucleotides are TGTGCCAGCAGCTCATGGACCGGGGACTACGAGCAGTACTTC. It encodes CASSSWTGDYEQYF. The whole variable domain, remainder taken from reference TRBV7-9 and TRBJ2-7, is DTGVSQNPRHKITKRGQNVTFRCDPISEHNRLYWYRQTLGQGPEFLTYFQNEAQLEKSRLLSDRFSAERPKGSFSTLEIQRTEQGDSAMYLCASSSWTGDYEQYFGPGTRLTVT.

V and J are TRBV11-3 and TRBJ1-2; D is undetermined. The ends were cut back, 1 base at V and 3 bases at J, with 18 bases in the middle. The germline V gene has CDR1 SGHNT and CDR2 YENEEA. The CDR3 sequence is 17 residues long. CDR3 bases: TGTGCCAGCAGCTTAGCGGTACTAGGGCAGGCCGACTATGGCTACACCTTC. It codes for CASSLAVLGQADYGYTF.

CDR3: CASKEGRVQETQYF. For the CDR3, the DNA is TGTGCCAGCAAGGAGGGGAGGGTCCAAGAGACCCAGTACTTC. The rearrangement joins TRBV28 to TRBJ2-5; TRBD2 aligns across 7 bases. The CDR3 is made up of 14 amino acids. Per germline, CDR1 MDHEN and CDR2 SYDVKM. With 7 bases clipped from V and 1 base from J, the junction kept 6 bases outside the gene matches.

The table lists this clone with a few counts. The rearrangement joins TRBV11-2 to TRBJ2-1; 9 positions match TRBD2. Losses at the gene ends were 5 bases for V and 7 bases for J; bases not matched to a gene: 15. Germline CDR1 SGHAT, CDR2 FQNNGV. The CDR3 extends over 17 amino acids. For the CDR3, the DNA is TGTGCCAGCAGCGCGCGATCGGGGCTAGCGGGGATTAATGAGCAGTTCTTC. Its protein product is CASSARSGLAGINEQFF.

DNA of the CDR3: TGTGCCAGCAGCTTTCAGGGACAGCGAAACACCATATATTTT. Protein sequence: CASSFQGQRNTIYF. The chain has TRBV5-6 and TRBJ1-3; 7 nucleotides match TRBD1. Germline CDR1 SGHDT, CDR2 YYEEEE. The CDR3 contains 14 residues. The V segment lost 2 bases and the J segment 5 bases; nucleotides outside the gene matches: 4.

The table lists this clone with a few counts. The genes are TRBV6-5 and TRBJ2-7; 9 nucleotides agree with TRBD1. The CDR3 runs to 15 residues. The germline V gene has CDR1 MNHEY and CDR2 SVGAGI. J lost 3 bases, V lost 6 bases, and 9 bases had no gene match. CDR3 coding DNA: TGTGCCAGCAGCTCTGGCGGGACAGGGAACTACGAGCAGTACTTC. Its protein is CASSSGGTGNYEQYF.

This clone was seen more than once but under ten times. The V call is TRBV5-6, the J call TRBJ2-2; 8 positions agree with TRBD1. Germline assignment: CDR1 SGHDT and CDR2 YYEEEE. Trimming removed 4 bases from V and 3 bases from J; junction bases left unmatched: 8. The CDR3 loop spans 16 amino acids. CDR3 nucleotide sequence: TGTGCCAGCAGCCCCGACAGGGGTGGGGACACCGGGGAGCTGTTTTTT. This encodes CASSPDRGGDTGELFF.

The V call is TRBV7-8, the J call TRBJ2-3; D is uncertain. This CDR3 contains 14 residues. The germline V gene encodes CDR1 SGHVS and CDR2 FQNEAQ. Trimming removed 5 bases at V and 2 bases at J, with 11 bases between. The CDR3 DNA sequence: TGTGCCAGCAGCCCACGGAGAGACACAGATACGCAGTATTTT. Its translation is CASSPRRDTDTQYF.

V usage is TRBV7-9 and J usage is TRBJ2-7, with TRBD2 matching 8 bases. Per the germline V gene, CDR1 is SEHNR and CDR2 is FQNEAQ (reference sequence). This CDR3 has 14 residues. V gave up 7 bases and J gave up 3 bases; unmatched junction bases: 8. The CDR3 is CASIPPGLGYEQYF. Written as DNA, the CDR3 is TGTGCCAGCATCCCCCCGGGACTAGGCTACGAGCAGTACTTC.

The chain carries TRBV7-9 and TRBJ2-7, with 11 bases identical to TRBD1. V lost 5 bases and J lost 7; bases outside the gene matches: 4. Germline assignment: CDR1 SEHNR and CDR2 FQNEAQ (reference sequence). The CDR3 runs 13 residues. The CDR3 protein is CASSPGTGGEQYF. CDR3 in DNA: TGTGCCAGCAGCCCAGGGACAGGGGGGGAGCAGTACTTC.

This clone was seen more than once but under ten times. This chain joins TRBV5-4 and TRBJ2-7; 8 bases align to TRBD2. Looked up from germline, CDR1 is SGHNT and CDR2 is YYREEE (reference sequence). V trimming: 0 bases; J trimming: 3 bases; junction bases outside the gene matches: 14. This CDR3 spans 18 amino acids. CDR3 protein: CASSLGSGRRSGSYEQYF. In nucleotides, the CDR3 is TGTGCCAGCAGCTTGGGCTCAGGCCGGAGGAGCGGGAGCTACGAGCAGTACTTC.

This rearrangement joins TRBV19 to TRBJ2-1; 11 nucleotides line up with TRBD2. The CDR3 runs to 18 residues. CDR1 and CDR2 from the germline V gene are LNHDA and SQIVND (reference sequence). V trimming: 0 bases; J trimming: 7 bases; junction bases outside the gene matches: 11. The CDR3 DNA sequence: TGTGCCAGTAGTATAGATCTTATATGGCTAGCGGGAGGTAATGAGCAGTTCTTC. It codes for CASSIDLIWLAGGNEQFF.

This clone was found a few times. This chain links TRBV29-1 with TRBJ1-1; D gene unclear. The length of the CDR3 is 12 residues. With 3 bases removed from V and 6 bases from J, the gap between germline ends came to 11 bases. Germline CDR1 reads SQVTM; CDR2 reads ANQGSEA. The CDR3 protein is CSVEIRRAEAFF. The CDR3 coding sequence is TGCAGCGTTGAGATAAGAAGAGCTGAAGCTTTCTTT.

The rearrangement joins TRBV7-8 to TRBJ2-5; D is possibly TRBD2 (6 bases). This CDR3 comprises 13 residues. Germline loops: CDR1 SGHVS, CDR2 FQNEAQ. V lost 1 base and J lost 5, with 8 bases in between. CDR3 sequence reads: CASSLGGVETQYF. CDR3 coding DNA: TGTGCCAGCAGCTTAGGCGGGGTTGAGACCCAGTACTTC.

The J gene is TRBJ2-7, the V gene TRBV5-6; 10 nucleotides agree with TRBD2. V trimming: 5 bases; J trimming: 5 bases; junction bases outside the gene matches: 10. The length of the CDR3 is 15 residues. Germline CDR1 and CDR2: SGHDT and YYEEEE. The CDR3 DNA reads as TGTGCCAGCAGTCAACGAGCGGGGGGGCTCCACGAGCAGTACTTC. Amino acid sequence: CASSQRAGGLHEQYF.

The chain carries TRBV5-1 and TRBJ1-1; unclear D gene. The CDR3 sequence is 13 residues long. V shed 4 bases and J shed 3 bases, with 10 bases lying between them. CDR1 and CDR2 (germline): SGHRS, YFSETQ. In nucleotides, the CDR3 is TGCGCCAGCAGCCCGGATGCGGACACTGAAGCTTTCTTT. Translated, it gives CASSPDADTEAFF.

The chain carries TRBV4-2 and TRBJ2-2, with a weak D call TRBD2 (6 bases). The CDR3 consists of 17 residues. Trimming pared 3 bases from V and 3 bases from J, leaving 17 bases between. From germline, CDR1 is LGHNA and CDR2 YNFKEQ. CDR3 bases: TGTGCCAGCAGCCATCCCCCTGGAGGGGTGGACACCGGGGAGCTGTTTTTT. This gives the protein CASSHPPGGVDTGELFF.

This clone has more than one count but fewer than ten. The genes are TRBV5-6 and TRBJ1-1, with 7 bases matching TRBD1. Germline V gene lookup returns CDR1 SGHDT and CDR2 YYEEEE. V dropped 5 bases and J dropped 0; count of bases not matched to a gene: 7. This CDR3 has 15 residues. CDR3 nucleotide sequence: TGTGCCAGCAGGCTAACAGGGACAGTGAACACTGAAGCTTTCTTT. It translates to CASRLTGTVNTEAFF.

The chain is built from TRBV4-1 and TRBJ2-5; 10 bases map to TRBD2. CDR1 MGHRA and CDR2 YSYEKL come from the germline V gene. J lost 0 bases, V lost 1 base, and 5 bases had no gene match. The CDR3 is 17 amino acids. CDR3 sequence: CASSQGLAGANQETQYF. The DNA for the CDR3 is TGCGCCAGCAGCCAAGGGCTAGCGGGGGCCAACCAAGAGACCCAGTACTTC.

This CDR3 reads CASGFRQPGANTEAFF. Written as DNA, the CDR3 is TGTGCCAGCGGTTTTCGACAACCAGGGGCGAACACTGAAGCTTTCTTT. This rearrangement joins TRBV6-5 to TRBJ1-1; D is perhaps TRBD1 (6 bases). The CDR3 is 16 amino acids. The ends were cut back, 8 bases at V and 1 base at J, with 20 bases in the middle. Looked up from germline, CDR1 is MNHEY and CDR2 is SVGAGI.

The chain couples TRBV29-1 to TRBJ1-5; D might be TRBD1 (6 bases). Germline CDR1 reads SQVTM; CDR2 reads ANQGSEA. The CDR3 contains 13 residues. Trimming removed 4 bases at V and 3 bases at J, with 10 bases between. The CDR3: CSVGEGVNQPQHF. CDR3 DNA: TGCAGCGTTGGGGAGGGGGTCAATCAGCCCCAGCATTTT.

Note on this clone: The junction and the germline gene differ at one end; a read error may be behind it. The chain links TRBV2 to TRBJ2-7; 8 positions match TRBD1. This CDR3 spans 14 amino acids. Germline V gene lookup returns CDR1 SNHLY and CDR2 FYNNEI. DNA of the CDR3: TGTGCCGGAAAAATCAGGGGGCGATACAACGAGCGGTACTTC. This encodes CAGKIRGRYNERYF.

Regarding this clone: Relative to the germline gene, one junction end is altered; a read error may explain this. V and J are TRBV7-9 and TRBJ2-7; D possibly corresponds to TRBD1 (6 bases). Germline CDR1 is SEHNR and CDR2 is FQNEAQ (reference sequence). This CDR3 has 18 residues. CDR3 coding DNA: TGTTCCAGCAGCTTAGGGGAAGTTGTAGCGCGCAGGGGAAGCGAGCAGTACTTC. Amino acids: CSSSLGEVVARRGSEQYF.

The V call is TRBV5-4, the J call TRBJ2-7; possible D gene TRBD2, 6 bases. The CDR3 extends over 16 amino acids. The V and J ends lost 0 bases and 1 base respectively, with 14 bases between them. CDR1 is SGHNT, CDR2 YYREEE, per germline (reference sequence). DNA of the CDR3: TGTGCCAGCAGCTTGGGAGGCGGTAGCGGTTCCTACGAGCAGTACTTC. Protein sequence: CASSLGGGSGSYEQYF.

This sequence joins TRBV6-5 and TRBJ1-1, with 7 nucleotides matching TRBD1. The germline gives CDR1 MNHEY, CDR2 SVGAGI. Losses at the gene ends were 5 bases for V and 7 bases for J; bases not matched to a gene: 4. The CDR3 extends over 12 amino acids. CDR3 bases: TGTGCCAGCAGTGGTAACAGGGGTGAAGCTTTCTTT. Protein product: CASSGNRGEAFF.

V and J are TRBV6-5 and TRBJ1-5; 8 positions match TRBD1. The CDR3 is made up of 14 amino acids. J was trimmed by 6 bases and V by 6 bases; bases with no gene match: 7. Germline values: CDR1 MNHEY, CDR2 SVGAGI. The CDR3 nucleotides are TGTGCCAGCAGCGAGGACAGGGTCGGTCAGCCCCAGCATTTT. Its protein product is CASSEDRVGQPQHF.

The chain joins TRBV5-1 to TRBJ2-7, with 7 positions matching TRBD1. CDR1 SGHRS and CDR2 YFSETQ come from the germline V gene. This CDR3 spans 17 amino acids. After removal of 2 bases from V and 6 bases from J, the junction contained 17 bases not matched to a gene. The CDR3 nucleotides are TGCGCCAGCAGCTTACCGACAGGGTCCCCATCCTTCGCCGAGCAGTACTTC. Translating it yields CASSLPTGSPSFAEQYF.

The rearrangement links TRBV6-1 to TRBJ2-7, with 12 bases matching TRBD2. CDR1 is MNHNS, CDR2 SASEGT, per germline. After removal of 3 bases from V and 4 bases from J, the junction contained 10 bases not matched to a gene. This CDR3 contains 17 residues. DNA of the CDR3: TGTGCCAGCAGTGATCCGGCTAGCGGGAGGGCCAGGTACGAGCAGTACTTC. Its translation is CASSDPASGRARYEQYF.